The 9 T cell receptor beta chains below all came from one sample that was sequenced in a study of tumor-infiltrating lymphocytes in primary liver carcinoma. Scientists recovered RNA and DNA together from roughly 20-30 mg of unsorted bulk tissue. Constant-region priming of around 500 ng total RNA yielded TCR beta cDNA. ARM-PCR, slightly modified, supplied the TCR beta libraries through three nested multiplex PCR rounds. TRBV1-TRBV30 forward primers and a C-beta reverse primer were used in the first two PCR rounds, which each ran for approximately 10 cycles. Each CDR3 protein is one row after TCRdb ran MiXCR on the multiplex PCR reads. The table includes about 70,000 distinct CDR3 sequences, nearly 70% detected once. The material sequenced was liver tumor tissue from sampling region 4. Noted subset: tumor region T4, right-lateral pole. The receptors shown here come from a man aged 40-49 years with primary liver carcinoma and hepatitis B virus infection.

The chain is built from TRBV29-1 and TRBJ1-2, with D hard to call. There are 13 residues in the CDR3. The germline V gene encodes CDR1 SQVTM and CDR2 ANQGSEA. The V end lost 6 bases, the J end lost 2 bases, and 13 bases lay between the germline ends. The CDR3 spells CSVLMAWNYGYTF. As DNA, the CDR3 is TGCAGCGTCCTAATGGCATGGAACTATGGCTACACCTTC.

In this sample, this clonotype turned up once. At one end, the junction sequence differs from germline, possibly due to a read error. The chain employs TRBV7-9 and TRBJ2-3, with D possibly being TRBD1 (6 bases). This CDR3 comprises 14 residues. CDR1 is SEHNR, CDR2 FQNEAQ, per germline (reference sequence). DNA of the CDR3: TGTGCCAGCAACTTGAACAGGGTGCCAGATACGCATTATTTT. Amino acid sequence: CASNLNRVPDTHYF.

Of note for this clonotype: The CDR3 does not close with the conserved phenylalanine or tryptophan, likely indicating a read error. The chain recombines TRBV4-1 with TRBJ2-2; perhaps TRBD1 as D (5 bases). CDR1 and CDR2 (germline): MGHRA, YSYEKL. The CDR3 contains 15 residues. The CDR3 sequence is CASSQDQGSTGELFY. The CDR3 nucleotides are TGCGCCAGCAGTCAAGATCAGGGAAGCACCGGGGAGCTGTTTTAT.

The J gene is TRBJ1-5, the V gene TRBV19; D remains ambiguous. Germline V CDR1 and CDR2: LNHDA, SQIVND (reference sequence). V was clipped by 7 bases and J by 3 bases, with 16 bases between them. CDR3 size: 15 residues. The CDR3 here is CASTLSWEDNQPQHF. CDR3 nucleotides: TGTGCCAGTACCCTAAGCTGGGAGGACAATCAGCCCCAGCATTTT.

A note on this clonotype: A junction boundary mismatches the germline segment, possibly from a read error. The chain couples TRBV11-2 to TRBJ2-2, with a weak D call TRBD2 (6 bases). Germline loops: CDR1 SGHAT, CDR2 FQNNGV. CDR3 length: 15 amino acids. Here the CDR3 reads CASLPPGVCTGESFF. In DNA, the CDR3 is TGTGCCAGCCTCCCACCGGGAGTGTGCACCGGGGAGTCGTTTTTC.

This clonotype has a handful of counts. A read error may explain this, as a much larger clone is one base away. This sequence joins TRBV2 and TRBJ2-5; D might be TRBD1 (6 bases). Germline lookup yields CDR1 SNHLY and CDR2 FYNNEI. The length of the CDR3 is 12 residues. The CDR3 DNA follows: TGTGCCAGCGACAGGTTTCAAGAGACCCGGTACTTC. Translating gives CASDRFQETRYF.

The genes are TRBV12-3 or TRBV12-4 and TRBJ2-1; 13 bases map to TRBD2. This CDR3 region has 14 residues. V was clipped by 6 bases and J by 13 bases; unmatched bases: 9. Here the CDR3 reads CASSRTSGSNKQFF. Here the CDR3 DNA reads TGTGCCAGCAGCCGGACTAGCGGGAGCAACAAACAGTTCTTC.

The gene calls are TRBV14 and TRBJ2-2; the D gene is possibly TRBD1 (6 bases). CDR3 length: 17 amino acids. Germline V gene data show CDR1 as SGHDN and CDR2 as FVKESK. The CDR3 sequence is CVSSQASRGGNTGELFF. The DNA of the CDR3 is TGTGTTAGCAGCCAAGCCAGCAGAGGGGGAAACACCGGGGAGCTGTTTTTT.

With respect to this clonotype: Being one base from a much bigger clone, this may be a read error. V gene TRBV2 combines with J gene TRBJ2-3; 14 bases fit TRBD2. Germline CDR1 SNHLY, CDR2 FYNNEI. This CDR3 has 17 amino acids. The chain's CDR3 is CVSSGTSGRGGTDTQYF. The CDR3 nucleotides are TGTGTCAGCAGCGGGACTAGCGGGAGAGGGGGCACAGATACGCAGTATTTT.